The 13 T cell receptor beta chains below come from one sample, sequenced in a study of cytomegalovirus exposure and HLA in healthy donors. Data came from immunoSEQ multiplex PCR; TCRdb stores just in-frame clones and leaves some out. The data show some 120,000 clones, around 90% seen once. Source material: PBMCs. These receptor sequences come from a woman between 18 and 29 years old in good health and CMV-seronegative.

The gene calls are TRBV5-4 and TRBJ2-1, with TRBD2 as a possible D gene (6 bases). The germline V and J ends were trimmed by 2 bases and 3 bases, with 21 bases remaining between them. This CDR3 spans 18 amino acids. Per the germline V gene, CDR1 is SGHNT and CDR2 is YYREEE (reference sequence). The CDR3 loop is CASSLTREDPSRYNEQFF. The CDR3 region has the DNA TGTGCCAGCAGCTTAACCAGGGAGGACCCATCGCGCTACAATGAGCAGTTCTTC.

CDR3 residues: CASSLGTSTGMNTEAFF. DNA for the CDR3: TGTGCCAGCAGCTTAGGGACCTCGACAGGGATGAACACTGAAGCTTTCTTT. The chain carries TRBV11-2 and TRBJ1-1, with TRBD1 matching 7 bases. The CDR3 covers 17 residues. V gave up 1 base and J gave up 0 bases; unmatched junction bases: 8. CDR1 and CDR2 from the germline V gene are SGHAT and FQNNGV.

This chain joins TRBV5-6 and TRBJ2-1; 16 positions match TRBD2. The CDR3 sequence is 15 residues long. V shed 3 bases and J 7 bases; nucleotides not matched to a gene: 1. The germline gives CDR1 SGHDT, CDR2 YYEEEE. The DNA of the CDR3 is TGTGCCAGCAGCTGGGGACTAGCGGGAGGGAATGAGCAGTTCTTC. It is translated as CASSWGLAGGNEQFF.

J is TRBJ2-7 and V is TRBV4-3; 8 bases line up with TRBD1. CDR1 is LGHNA, CDR2 YSLEER, per germline. This CDR3 comprises 17 residues. Trimming took 1 base from V and 2 from J; bases not matched to a gene: 10. The CDR3 bases are TGCGCCAGCAGCCAAGGACCGGTCCCAGGGGGCGCCTACGAGCAGTACTTC. Its protein product is CASSQGPVPGGAYEQYF.

The CDR3 DNA sequence: TGTGCCAGCAGTTTATCCGGGGGTCGAATGACCGGGGAGCTGTTTTTT. Encoded protein: CASSLSGGRMTGELFF. The chain links TRBV28 to TRBJ2-2, with D maybe TRBD2 (6 bases). The CDR3 is 16 residues long. Trimming shortened V by 1 base and J by 5 bases, and 14 bases separated the two germline ends. The germline V gene has CDR1 MDHEN and CDR2 SYDVKM.

Only a few counts were recorded for this clone. V and J are TRBV25-1 and TRBJ1-1; D is uncertain. The CDR3 contains 14 residues. Germline CDR1 is MGHDK and CDR2 is SYGVNS. The V gene lost 3 bases and the J gene lost 1 base, with 9 bases spanning the gap. CDR3 nucleotides: TGTGCCAGCAGTGACTTACAGTGGAACACTGAAGCTTTCTTT. Its translation is CASSDLQWNTEAFF.

The J gene is TRBJ1-1, the V gene TRBV2, with D uncertain. This CDR3 has 13 residues. CDR1 and CDR2 from the germline V gene are SNHLY and FYNNEI. V lost 7 bases and J 2 bases, leaving 11 bases between the germline ends. CDR3: CASTAGVNTEAFF. The CDR3 DNA follows: TGTGCCAGCACCGCGGGTGTAAACACTGAAGCTTTCTTT.

Worth noting for this clone: In the same sample, other DNA sequences code for this CDR3. This chain links TRBV9 with TRBJ2-3; TRBD2 is a possible D gene (6 bases). V gave up 0 bases and J gave up 3 bases, with 11 bases separating them. This CDR3 is 15 amino acids long. The germline CDR1 and CDR2 sequences are SGDLS and YYNGEE. CDR3 coding DNA: TGTGCCAGCAGCGTAGGAATTAGCGGAACAGATACGCAGTATTTT. This translates into CASSVGISGTDTQYF.

The gene calls are TRBV18 and TRBJ1-3; tentative D call: TRBD1 (6 bases). The CDR3 is made up of 16 amino acids. Germline assignment: CDR1 KGHSH and CDR2 LQKENI. V gave up 4 bases and J gave up 1 base, with 14 bases separating them. This chain's CDR3 is CASSQPTGLSGNTIYF. The CDR3 DNA is TGTGCCAGCTCACAACCAACAGGGTTATCTGGAAACACCATATATTTT.

The chain has TRBV28 and TRBJ1-2; maybe TRBD1 (6 bases). The CDR3 loop spans 15 amino acids. Looked up from germline, CDR1 is MDHEN and CDR2 is SYDVKM. The V gene lost 1 base and the J gene lost 7 bases, with 16 bases spanning the gap. CDR3 region: CASSLLSTGQGGYTF. CDR3 nucleotides: TGTGCCAGCAGTTTATTAAGTACAGGGCAAGGTGGCTACACCTTC.

This chain connects TRBV6-5 to TRBJ1-1, with TRBD1 identical over 8 bases. V was pared by 6 bases and J by 8 bases, with 8 bases of the junction left unmatched. Germline CDR1 reads MNHEY; CDR2 reads SVGAGI. This CDR3 has 13 amino acids. This chain's CDR3 is CASRSGGLPEAFF. CDR3 bases: TGTGCCAGCAGATCAGGGGGCCTCCCCGAAGCTTTCTTT.

The chain is built from TRBV7-8 and TRBJ2-7; 9 nucleotides line up with TRBD1. The CDR3 covers 15 residues. The V gene end was trimmed by 4 bases and the J gene end by 3 bases; junction bases not matched to a gene: 7. Germline V gives CDR1 SGHVS, CDR2 FQNEAQ. CDR3 nucleotides: TGTGCCAGCAGCTATTCCGGGACAGGGCTCTACGAGCAGTACTTC. Translating it yields CASSYSGTGLYEQYF.

This clone appeared a single time. V is TRBV4-3 and J is TRBJ2-7; 8 positions agree with TRBD1. V lost 1 base to trimming and J lost 3 bases; unmatched junction nucleotides: 2. This CDR3 comprises 14 residues. Germline V gene sequence: CDR1 LGHNA, CDR2 YSLEER. CDR3 sequence reads: CASSQGTGIYEQYF. CDR3 in DNA: TGCGCCAGCAGCCAAGGGACAGGGATCTACGAGCAGTACTTC.